The clone carrying this T cell receptor beta chain was observed many times. Its target is not known. V lost 4 bases, J lost 5 bases, and 14 bases stayed unmatched. The CDR3 contains 17 residues. CDR1 and CDR2 (germline): KGHSH, LQKENI. Amplification of TCR alpha and beta CDR3 regions from RNA used iRepertoire nested multiplex PCR. TCRdb analysed the multiplex PCR reads with MiXCR anew, one entry per CDR3 protein. The table records over 80,000 distinct CDR3 sequences, approximately 39% of them present only once. The data were taken from a study of glioma-infiltrating T cells. Study-wide results and caveats: Very few CDR3 sequences were shared between tissue and blood.

The J gene is TRBJ2-5, the V gene TRBV18; 9 bases line up with TRBD1. The TCR was taken from a human donor with low-grade glioma or glioblastoma, undergoing nonglioma brain surgery, or in good health (not recorded which). Sequenced input: glioma tissue, nonneoplastic brain tissue, or PBMCs (not recorded which). The CDR3: CASSLSAGTGYGETQYF. The CDR3 coding sequence is TGTGCCAGCTCACTATCTGCGGGGACAGGGTACGGTGAGACCCAGTACTTC.